This TCR beta chain was retrieved from a study of blood T cell repertoires in COVID-19. About the research overall: Nucleic acid was either cDNA or gDNA, and it came from T cells, B-cell-depleted T cells, or PBMCs.

Profiled with immunoSEQ multiplex PCR; TCRdb holds only in-frame clones, not every one. This sample carries 99,000 or so clones, about three quarters of them seen once, and the ten largest clones take 15% to 20%. This CDR3 contains 12 residues. Trimming cost V 10 bases and J 6 bases; bases outside gene matches: 8. Germline CDR1 is SGDLS and CDR2 is YYNGEE. Source material: peripheral blood. The chain has TRBV9 and TRBJ2-3; 7 positions agree with TRBD2. The clonotype was recovered from an older woman with acute or convalescent COVID-19. CDR3 residues: CASGRASDTQYF. In DNA, the CDR3 is TGTGCCTCGGGGAGGGCTTCTGATACGCAGTATTTT.